This T cell receptor (beta chain) is drawn from a study of post-analysis software for immune sequencing data. Across the study: The patients showed relapsing-remitting, secondary progressive and progressive-relapsing multiple sclerosis courses.

Carried by the TCR beta cDNA libraries were unique molecular identifiers. T cells, about 0.9 to 11 million of them, yielded around 460,000 cDNA molecules. TCRdb redid the calling of the PCR reads with MiXCR, one entry per CDR3 protein. Here the sample spans some 690,000 distinct CDR3 sequences, 59% being singletons. With regard to this clonotype: Its antigen is not known.

Regarding the study as a whole: Under the F measure, samples that were prepared in one batch clustered strongly together. The study found significantly lower normalized Chao1 diversity in multiple sclerosis patients than in controls. The five TRBV segments detected at higher frequency in patients than in controls included TRBV5-6, TRBV5-1 and TRBV20-1.

The ends lost 6 bases at V and 3 bases at J; junction bases unmatched: 17. The CDR3 covers 17 residues. The V gene's germline CDR1 is MNHNS and CDR2 SASEGT. This clonotype originated in a girl aged 2 to 9 with multiple sclerosis. The rearrangement links TRBV6-1 to TRBJ2-7; TRBD2 agrees at 7 bases. Sequencing was done on a sample of blood. The CDR3 reads CASSAGGIGTDHYEQYF. The CDR3 DNA follows: TGTGCCAGCAGCGCCGGGGGGATCGGGACTGACCACTACGAGCAGTACTTC.